Sequencing of this T cell receptor beta chain was carried out in a study of blood T cells in healthy people across ages. The J segment lost 0 bases and the V segment lost 2 bases, leaving 6 bases of the junction unmatched. Germline CDR1 and CDR2: MGHRA and YSYEKL. The CDR3 is 16 amino acids. Overall study findings and caveats: Getting older went along with TCR beta diversity per million T cells dropping roughly linearly.

Caucasian individuals from Russia who were healthy and aged about 6 to 95 acted as donors. Using a J-beta primer mix together with a sample-barcoded 5' primer, a second PCR was run for 7 to 11 cycles. TCRdb ran MiXCR on the 5' RACE reads and lists one entry per CDR3 protein. The sample lists more than 650,000 distinct CDR3 sequences, approximately 24% seen once, with 2.5% to 3.5% in the top ten. About this clonotype: Antigen unknown.

This sample was also put to use in a study of T cells of mothers and their children. Per that study: Reads recorded for TCR beta CDR3 numbered over 9.5 million per mother and around 2.8 million per child.

The sequenced material came from blood. The V gene is TRBV4-1, the J gene TRBJ2-7; 8 positions match TRBD2. This sequence was found in a boy aged 10-17 years in good health. The CDR3, as DNA: TGCGCCAGCAGCCAACCGCCGGGGGGGAACTCCTACGAGCAGTACTTC. It specifies CASSQPPGGNSYEQYF.